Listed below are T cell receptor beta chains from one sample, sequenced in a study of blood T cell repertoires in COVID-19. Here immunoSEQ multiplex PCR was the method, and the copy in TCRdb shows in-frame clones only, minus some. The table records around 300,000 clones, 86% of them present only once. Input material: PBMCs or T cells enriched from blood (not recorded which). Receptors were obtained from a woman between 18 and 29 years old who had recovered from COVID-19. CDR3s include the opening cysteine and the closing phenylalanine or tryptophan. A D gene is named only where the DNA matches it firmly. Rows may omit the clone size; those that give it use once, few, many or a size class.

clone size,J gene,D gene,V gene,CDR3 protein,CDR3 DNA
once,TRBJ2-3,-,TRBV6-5,CASSFQGASTDTQYF,TGTGCCAGCAGTTTTCAGGGTGCTAGCACAGATACGCAGTATTTT
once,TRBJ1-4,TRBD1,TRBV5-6,CASSLGRGTASTNEKLFF,TGTGCCAGCAGCTTGGGTCGCGGGACAGCCTCAACTAATGAAAAACTGTTTTTT
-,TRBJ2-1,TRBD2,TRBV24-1,CATSDPAGGPNEQFF,TGTGCCACCAGTGATCCCGCGGGAGGGCCCAATGAGCAGTTCTTC
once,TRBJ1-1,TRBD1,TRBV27,CASTNTGDSLNTEAFF,TGTGCCAGCACTAATACAGGGGACTCATTGAACACTGAAGCTTTCTTT
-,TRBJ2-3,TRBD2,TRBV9,CASSKNPGGLTDTQYF,TGTGCCAGCAGCAAAAACCCGGGGGGGCTCACAGATACGCAGTATTTT
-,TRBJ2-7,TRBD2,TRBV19,CASRGVGSGRGEQYF,TGTGCCAGTAGAGGGGTGGGGAGCGGGAGAGGCGAGCAGTACTTC
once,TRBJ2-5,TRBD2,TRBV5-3,CARRRCRITSGSRWETQYF,TGTGCCAGAAGGAGATGTAGGATCACTAGCGGGAGTAGGTGGGAGACCCAGTACTTC
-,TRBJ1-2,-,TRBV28,CASRPDRYGYTF,TGTGCCAGCAGGCCGGACAGATATGGCTACACCTTC
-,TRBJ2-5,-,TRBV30,CAWSLTRTVGYQETQYF,TGTGCCTGGAGCCTGACAAGGACAGTAGGGTACCAAGAGACCCAGTACTTC
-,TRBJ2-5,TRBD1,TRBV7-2,CASSQGDRFQETQYF,TGTGCCAGCAGCCAAGGGGACAGATTCCAAGAGACCCAGTACTTC
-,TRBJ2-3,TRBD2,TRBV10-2,CASSEVSGADTQYF,TGCGCCAGCAGTGAGGTTAGCGGGGCGGATACGCAGTATTTT
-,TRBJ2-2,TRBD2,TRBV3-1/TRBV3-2,CASSQERWSSGRHGELFF,TGTGCCAGCAGCCAAGAGAGGTGGTCTAGCGGGAGGCACGGGGAGCTGTTTTTT
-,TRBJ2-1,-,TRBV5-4,CASSPGGPSYNEQFF,TGTGCCAGCAGCCCCGGAGGGCCCTCCTACAATGAGCAGTTCTTC
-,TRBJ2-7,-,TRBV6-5,CASHQGSYEQYF,TGTGCCAGCCATCAGGGATCCTACGAGCAGTACTTC
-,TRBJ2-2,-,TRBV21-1,CASSKKRGPGELFF,TGTGCCAGCAGCAAAAAAAGGGGTCCCGGGGAGCTGTTTTTT
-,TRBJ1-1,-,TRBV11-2,CASSLRGPGGTEAFF,TGTGCCAGCAGCTTACGGGGGCCGGGAGGCACTGAAGCTTTCTTT
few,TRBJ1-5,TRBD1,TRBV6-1,CASSEAGTGNQPQHF,TGTGCCAGCAGTGAAGCGGGGACAGGCAATCAGCCCCAGCATTTT
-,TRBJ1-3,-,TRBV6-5,CASRSSGNTIYF,TGTGCCAGTAGAAGCTCTGGAAACACCATATATTTT
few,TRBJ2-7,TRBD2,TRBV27,CASSFLPRESHEQYF,TGTGCCAGCAGTTTTCTCCCGCGGGAGTCCCACGAGCAGTACTTC
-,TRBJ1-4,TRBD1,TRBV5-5,CASSRTGQGAREKLFF,TGTGCCAGCAGCCGTACGGGACAGGGGGCGCGGGAAAAACTGTTTTTT
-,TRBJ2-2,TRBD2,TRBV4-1,CASSHSGGLYTGELFF,TGCGCCAGCAGCCACAGCGGGGGGCTATACACCGGGGAGCTGTTTTTT
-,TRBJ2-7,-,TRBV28,CASSPPETPYEQYF,TGTGCCAGCAGTCCGCCGGAGACCCCCTACGAGCAGTACTTC
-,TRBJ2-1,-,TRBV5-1,CASSITRNEQFF,TGCGCCAGCAGCATTACTAGGAATGAGCAGTTCTTC
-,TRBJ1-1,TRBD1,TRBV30,CAWSATGRGMAEAFF,TGTGCCTGGAGTGCCACGGGCAGGGGGATGGCTGAAGCTTTCTTT
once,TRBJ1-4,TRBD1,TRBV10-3,CAISSTGTVNEKLFF,TGTGCCATCAGTTCTACCGGGACAGTAAATGAAAAACTGTTTTTT
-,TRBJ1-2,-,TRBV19,CASSIFGREDYGYTF,TGTGCCAGTAGTATTTTCGGCAGGGAGGACTATGGCTACACCTTC
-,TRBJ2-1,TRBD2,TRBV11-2,CASSLGTSGRYGEQFF,TGTGCCAGCAGCCTTGGGACTAGCGGGAGGTATGGTGAGCAGTTCTTC
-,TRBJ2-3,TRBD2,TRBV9,CASSLTSGGDTDTQYF,TGTGCCAGCAGCCTTACTAGCGGAGGGGACACAGATACGCAGTATTTT
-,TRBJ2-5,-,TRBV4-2,CASSQDRGKETQYF,TGTGCCAGCAGCCAAGACAGGGGAAAGGAGACCCAGTACTTC
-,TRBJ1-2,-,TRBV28,CASSGQLTNYGYTF,TGTGCCAGCAGTGGACAGTTGACTAACTATGGCTACACCTTC